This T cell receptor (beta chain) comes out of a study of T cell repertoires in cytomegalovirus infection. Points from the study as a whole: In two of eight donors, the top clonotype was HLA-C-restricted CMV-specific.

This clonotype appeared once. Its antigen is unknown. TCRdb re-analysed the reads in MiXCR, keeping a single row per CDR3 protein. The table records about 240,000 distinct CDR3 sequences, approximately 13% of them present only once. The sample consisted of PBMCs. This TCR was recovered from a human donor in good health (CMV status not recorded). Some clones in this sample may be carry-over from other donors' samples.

The CDR3 spells CASSDPGTHGPINYGYTF. The CDR3 DNA reads as TGTGCCAGCAGTGATCCGGGCACCCACGGGCCAATTAACTATGGCTACACCTTC. The chain has TRBV2 and TRBJ1-2; D call uncertain. V lost 3 bases and J 1 base, leaving 21 bases between the germline ends. This CDR3 spans 18 amino acids. Germline V gene lookup returns CDR1 SNHLY and CDR2 FYNNEI.